The source of this T cell receptor (beta chain) is a study of T-cell reconstitution after alpha-beta-depleted transplantation in children. Overall study findings and caveats: From newly produced T cells came most of the T-cell counts and diversity one year after transplant. The study reportedly traced alpha-beta T cells about two months after transplant to several hundred expanded graft clones. Some patients' high day-60 TCRbeta diversity was attributed to recipient cells surviving conditioning.

CDR3 length: 16 amino acids. Trimming removed 7 bases at V and 6 bases at J, with 21 bases between. This clonotype was counted between two and nine times. No antigen is known for it. This sample's TCRbeta library carried unique molecular identifier barcodes. One entry per CDR3 protein results from TCRdb running MiXCR on the PCR reads. The sample carries about 460,000 distinct CDR3 sequences, about an eighth recorded once. J is TRBJ2-2 and V is TRBV12-3 or TRBV12-4, with TRBD1 as a possible D gene (8 bases). This clonotype was obtained from a female patient aged 2-15 years who had a stem cell transplant for aplastic anemia, so the T cells may come from the graft donor. The specimen comprised PBMCs, mostly from graft donor cells, sampled 180 days after TCRalphabeta/CD19-depleted stem cell transplant. CDR3 in DNA: TGTGCCAGCATCCCTGGGAGAACAGGGGGGGCCGGGGAGCTGTTTTTT. Translating gives CASIPGRTGGAGELFF.